The 9 T cell receptor beta chains listed next were all sequenced from one sample in a study of blood T cell repertoires in COVID-19. The repertoire was sequenced with immunoSEQ multiplex PCR; TCRdb's copy has only in-frame clones and lacks some. The data show 130,000 or so clones, around 84% seen once. Material for sequencing was PBMCs or T cells enriched from blood (not recorded which). The receptors originated from a man aged 40-49 years with acute COVID-19.

The CDR3 reads CASSVVGLAGAIDTDTQYF. The CDR3 DNA sequence: TGTGCCAGCAGCGTAGTAGGCCTAGCGGGGGCCATAGACACAGATACGCAGTATTTT. This rearrangement joins TRBV9 to TRBJ2-3; TRBD2 matches at 10 bases. CDR3 length: 19 amino acids. The germline V gene has CDR1 SGDLS and CDR2 YYNGEE. J lost 2 bases, V lost 0 bases, and 12 bases had no gene match.

The rearrangement links TRBV7-3 to TRBJ2-5, with 10 positions matching TRBD2. CDR1 is SGHTA, CDR2 FQGTGA, per germline. The CDR3 extends over 15 amino acids. V shed 4 bases and J 1 base; nucleotides not matched to a gene: 3. In DNA form, the CDR3 reads TGTGCCAGCAGCTGGGGACTAGCGTTCCAAGAGACCCAGTACTTC. Amino acids: CASSWGLAFQETQYF.

This clone was seen more than once but under ten times. The chain carries TRBV7-3 and TRBJ2-3; 9 bases are shared with TRBD1. Germline trimming cut 5 bases from V and 6 bases from J; bases unmatched to any gene: 6. Germline-derived CDR1 and CDR2 are SGHTA and FQGTGA. This CDR3 has 14 residues. The CDR3 DNA is TGTGCCAGCAGCCCAACAGGGGGCTCGGATACGCAGTATTTT. Its protein is CASSPTGGSDTQYF.

In this sample, this clone turned up many times. V gene TRBV12-3 or TRBV12-4 combines with J gene TRBJ2-1, with 8 bases lining up with TRBD2. CDR3 length equals 13 residues. The trim removed 1 base at V and 10 bases at J, leaving 3 bases unmatched. The CDR3 DNA reads as TGTGCCAGCAGTTTAGGCGGCGGGAGGGAGCAGTTCTTC. Residues: CASSLGGGREQFF.

This chain uses TRBV7-9 with TRBJ1-1; D is perhaps TRBD1 (5 bases). Looked up from germline, CDR1 is SEHNR and CDR2 is FQNEAQ (reference sequence). The CDR3 is made up of 13 amino acids. The V end was cut by 1 base, the J end by 11 bases, with 14 bases between. The CDR3 DNA reads TGTGCCAGCAGCTTAGTTGGACCTGGGGGGGCTTTCTTT. This encodes CASSLVGPGGAFF.

The CDR3 loop is CASSRNREIGNTIYF. The CDR3 nucleotides are TGTGCCAGCAGCCGGAACAGGGAGATAGGAAACACCATATATTTT. This chain uses TRBV3-1 (or the pseudogene TRBV3-2) with TRBJ1-3; TRBD1 might be the D (6 bases). This CDR3 spans 15 amino acids. V dropped 4 bases and J dropped 4 bases, with 14 bases sitting between them. The germline gives CDR1 LGHDT, CDR2 YNNKEL (reference sequence).

V is TRBV19 and J is TRBJ2-5, with D tentatively TRBD1 (6 bases). The V gene lost 9 bases and the J gene lost 5 bases, with 22 bases spanning the gap. Germline assignment: CDR1 LNHDA and CDR2 SQIVND (reference sequence). The CDR3 has 15 residues. CDR3 protein: CARSPQGKGRETQYF. In DNA form, the CDR3 reads TGTGCCAGATCGCCTCAGGGGAAGGGAAGGGAGACCCAGTACTTC. Filled out from reference TRBV19 and TRBJ2-5, the complete variable domain reads DGGITQSPKYLFRKEGQNVTLSCEQNLNHDAMYWYRQDPGQGLRLIYYSQIVNDFQKGDIAEGYSVSREKKESFPLTVTSAQKNPTAFYLCARSPQGKGRETQYFGPGTRLLVL.

The J gene is TRBJ1-5, the V gene TRBV3-1 (or the pseudogene TRBV3-2), with D uncertain. The CDR3 sequence is 15 residues long. V was pared by 8 bases and J by 2 bases, with 16 bases between. Germline CDR1 and CDR2: LGHDT and YNNKEL (reference sequence). The chain's CDR3 is CASWEGDYGNQPQHF. The CDR3 nucleotides read TGTGCCAGCTGGGAGGGCGATTACGGCAATCAGCCCCAGCATTTT.

The chain couples TRBV21-1 to TRBJ2-5; TRBD2 is taken as the D call from the table, unchecked against the DNA. TRBV21-1 is shown as a pseudogene. This CDR3 contains 17 residues. The chain's CDR3 is CASSKSLGGTDQETQYF. DNA for the CDR3: TGTGCCAGCAGCAAAAGCCTCGGGGGTACCGACCAAGAGACCCAGTACTTC.